This record covers a single TCR beta chain. This clone has just a few counts. The antigen this receptor binds is unknown. Qualities for individual bases were not recorded, and no much larger clone is one base off. The data were obtained in a study of Ad26.COV2.S vaccination and SARS-CoV-2 variants (dated by TCRdb to 2020 to 2023). Turning to the overall study: Vaccine-arm donors came from COV1001, a multicentre, randomized, double-blind, placebo-controlled phase I-IIa trial of Ad26.COV2.S in healthy adults. Ad26.COV2.S was administered intramuscularly at a dose of 5x10^10 or 1x10^11 viral particles, either as one shot or as two shots given 56 days apart. TCRbeta repertoire sequencing was used to assess the specificity and breadth of SARS-CoV-2-reactive T cell receptors after Ad26.COV2.S vaccination. The TCR-sequenced set comprised around 30 samples: around 20 Ad26.COV2.S vaccine recipients, 5 placebo recipients and 8 SARS-CoV-2 convalescent individuals. Participants in the trial were split at random into five groups of five each, receiving low-dose or high-dose Ad26.COV2.S once or twice, or else placebo on both occasions. Blinding of investigators to trial group allocation was maintained during experiments and outcome assessment. Paper-wide results and their limitations: Substantial breadth of spike-specific CD8+ and CD4+ T cell responses was reported after vaccination. Ad26.COV2.S recipients had higher spike-specific TCR breadth than placebo recipients (P = 0.0014). The study was not powered to compare responses between vaccine doses or regimens. Vaccine and placebo recipients had comparable non-spike TCR breadth, which fits with the vaccine containing only spike. It was noted by the authors that total T cell responses may have been underestimated by the TCR breadth and depth analyses.

TCRbeta CDR3 regions were sequenced with the immunoSEQ Assay. After extraction, genomic DNA underwent amplification by bias-controlled multiplex PCR, followed by high-throughput sequencing. The published analysis was carried out like this. To quantify the absolute abundance of every unique TCRbeta CDR3 region, sequences were collapsed and filtered. T cell fraction was estimated by normalizing TCRbeta template counts to usable DNA, which was measured by amplifying reference genes present in all nucleated cells. Repertoire TCRs were annotated as SARS-CoV-2-specific by exact matching of V gene, CDR3 amino acid sequence and J gene to a known reactive TCR set. The reference SARS-CoV-2 TCR set came from MIRA and was filtered for enrichment in COVID-19-positive ImmuneCODE repertoires, removing public or cross-reactive TCRs. Using the MIRA antigens, annotated TCRs were further analysed by specific ORF or by position within an ORF. Breadth was defined as annotated unique rearrangements over total unique productive rearrangements; depth was the summed frequency of those rearrangements. Two-sided Wilcoxon rank-sum tests were applied when comparing TCR breadth between groups. TCRdb provides this immuneACCESS table in a form limited to in-frame rearrangements. Some clones are lacking; in checked studies, under half of them reflect an unresolved V gene, and why the rest are absent is not known. Clone size and V and J calls were adopted from that table, with D and trimming inferred from the DNA. In this sample the table shows approximately 340,000 clones, 70% to 90% of which occur a single time. Of the sample, roughly 3.1% is held by the ten largest clones.

The treatment or condition label, as the study defines it: about 20 received Ad26.COV2.S at low or high dose, single or two shots; roughly five received placebo; per-sample allocation not given. For vaccine and placebo recipients, the sequenced repertoires came from samples collected on day 63 after the first injection. Between 29 July and 7 August 2020, Cohort 1b enrolled about two dozen adults aged 18-55 years at one site in Boston, USA. As a vaccine, Ad26.COV2.S was a replication-incompetent adenovirus type 26 vector that expressed a prefusion-stabilized SARS-CoV-2 spike protein derived from the original Wuhan strain. The material was peripheral blood, obtained in a trial of Ad26.COV2.S vaccine versus placebo. This clonotype was sampled from a person between 18 and 65 years old who received the Ad26.COV2.S COVID-19 vaccine or a placebo.

The nucleotide sequence reads TGTGCCAGCAGCCGCGCTGTTGTTAGGACATTGGGTTCACCCCTCCACTTT. Its coded protein is CASSRAVVRTLGSPLHF. The chain employs TRBV3-1 (or the pseudogene TRBV3-2) and TRBJ1-6, with TRBD1 as a weak D call on 5 bases. The germline V gene (reference sequence) gives CDR1 as LGHDT and CDR2 as YNNKEL. Deletion took 4 bases off V and 9 bases off J, with a span of 22 bases between the germline ends. The CDR3 spans 17 residues, from the cysteine through the phenylalanine. Just CDR3 DNA is preserved here, 51 bases in frame from base 1.